The present T cell receptor beta chain was sequenced within a study of tumor-infiltrating lymphocytes in glioblastoma multiforme. Study observations and caveats: Unequal TCR RNA per T cell might skew measured clone sizes. No surface-marker sorting into functional T cell subtypes was done.

As regards this clonotype: Its antigen is unknown.

Trimming at V came to 5 bases and at J to 5 bases, leaving 10 bases not matched to a gene. The CDR3 loop spans 16 amino acids. Germline loops: CDR1 ENHRY, CDR2 SYGVKD. TCR beta libraries were built from RNA through three nested multiplex PCR rounds using modified ARM-PCR. TCRB-specific cDNA synthesis used 0.5 to 0.65 ug of total RNA. These TCRB libraries lack any described unique molecular identifiers. TCRdb redid the calling of the multiplex PCR reads with MiXCR, one entry per CDR3 protein. The sample yields 25,000 to 40,000 distinct CDR3 sequences, about 64% seen once. This rearrangement joins TRBV10-3 to TRBJ2-5; 11 nucleotides match TRBD1. The receptor comes from a male donor with glioblastoma. Sequenced: brain tumor tissue. CDR3 protein: CAISSGTGGSQETQYF. CDR3 nucleotide sequence: TGTGCCATCAGTTCCGGGACAGGGGGTTCCCAGGAGACCCAGTACTTC.